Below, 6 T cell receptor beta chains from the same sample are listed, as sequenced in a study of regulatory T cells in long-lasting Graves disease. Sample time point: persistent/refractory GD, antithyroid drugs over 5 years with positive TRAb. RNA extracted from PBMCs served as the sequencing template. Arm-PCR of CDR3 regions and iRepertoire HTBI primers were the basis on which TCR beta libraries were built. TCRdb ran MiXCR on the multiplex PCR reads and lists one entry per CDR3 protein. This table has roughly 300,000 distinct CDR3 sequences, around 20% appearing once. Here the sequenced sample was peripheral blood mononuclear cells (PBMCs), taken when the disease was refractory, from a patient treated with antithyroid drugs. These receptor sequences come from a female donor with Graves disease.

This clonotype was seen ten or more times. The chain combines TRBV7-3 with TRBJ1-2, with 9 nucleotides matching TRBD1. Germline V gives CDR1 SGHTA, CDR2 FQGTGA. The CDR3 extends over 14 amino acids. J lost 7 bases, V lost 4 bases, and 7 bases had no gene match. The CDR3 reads CASSSGTGMVGYTF. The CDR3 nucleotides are TGTGCCAGCAGCTCTGGGACAGGGATGGTTGGCTACACCTTC.

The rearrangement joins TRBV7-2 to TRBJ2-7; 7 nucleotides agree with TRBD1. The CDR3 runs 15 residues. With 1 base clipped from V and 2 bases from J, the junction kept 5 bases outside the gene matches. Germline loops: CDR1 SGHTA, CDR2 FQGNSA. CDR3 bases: TGTGCCAGCAGCTTAGGGGTGGGACAGACCTACGAGCAGTACTTC. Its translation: CASSLGVGQTYEQYF.

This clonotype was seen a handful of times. The chain's CDR3 is CAIRTGQNYEQYF. The CDR3 region has the DNA TGTGCCATCAGGACAGGGCAGAACTACGAGCAGTACTTC. This chain links TRBV10-3 with TRBJ2-7, with TRBD1 identical over 7 bases. The germline V gene has CDR1 ENHRY and CDR2 SYGVKD. Trimming took 6 bases from V and 3 from J; bases not matched to a gene: 5. The CDR3 consists of 13 residues.

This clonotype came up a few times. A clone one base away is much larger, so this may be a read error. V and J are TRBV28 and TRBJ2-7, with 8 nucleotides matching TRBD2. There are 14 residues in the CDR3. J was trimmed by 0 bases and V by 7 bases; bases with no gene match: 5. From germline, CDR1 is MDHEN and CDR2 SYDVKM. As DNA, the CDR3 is TGTGCCAGCACCCGCGGACTAGCCTCCTACGAGCAGTACTTC. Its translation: CASTRGLASYEQYF.

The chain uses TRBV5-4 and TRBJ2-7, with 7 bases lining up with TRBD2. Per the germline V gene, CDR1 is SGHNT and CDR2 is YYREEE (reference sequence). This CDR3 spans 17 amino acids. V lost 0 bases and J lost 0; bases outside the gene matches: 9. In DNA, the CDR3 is TGTGCCAGCAGCTTGGTGGGCGGGAGTGTGGCCTCCTACGAGCAGTACTTC. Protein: CASSLVGGSVASYEQYF. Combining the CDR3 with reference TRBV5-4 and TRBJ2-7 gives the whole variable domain ETGVTQSPTHLIKTRGQQVTLRCSSQSGHNTVSWYQQALGQGPQFIFQYYREEENGRGNFPPRFSGLQFPNYSSELNVNALELDDSALYLCASSLVGGSVASYEQYFGPGTRLTVT.

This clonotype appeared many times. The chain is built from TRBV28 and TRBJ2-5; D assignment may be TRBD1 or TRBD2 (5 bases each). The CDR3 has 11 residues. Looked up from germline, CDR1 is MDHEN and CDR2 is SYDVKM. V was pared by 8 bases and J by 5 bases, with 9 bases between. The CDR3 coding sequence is TGTGCCAGCGTGGGGGTTGAGACCCAGTACTTC. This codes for CASVGVETQYF.